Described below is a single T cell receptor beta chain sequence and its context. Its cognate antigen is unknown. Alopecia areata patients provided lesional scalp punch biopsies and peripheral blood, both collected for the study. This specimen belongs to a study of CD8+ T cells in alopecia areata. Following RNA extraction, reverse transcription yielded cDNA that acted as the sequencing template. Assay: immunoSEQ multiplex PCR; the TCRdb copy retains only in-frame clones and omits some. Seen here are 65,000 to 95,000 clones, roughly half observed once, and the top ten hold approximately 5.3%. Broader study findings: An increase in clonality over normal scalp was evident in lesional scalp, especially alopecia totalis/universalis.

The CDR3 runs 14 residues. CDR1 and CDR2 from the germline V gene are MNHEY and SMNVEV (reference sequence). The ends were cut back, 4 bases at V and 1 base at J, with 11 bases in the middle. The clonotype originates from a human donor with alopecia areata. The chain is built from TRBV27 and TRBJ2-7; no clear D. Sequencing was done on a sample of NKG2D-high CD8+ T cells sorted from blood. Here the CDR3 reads CASSSGPGSYEQYF. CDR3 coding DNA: TGTGCCAGCAGTTCAGGTCCCGGGTCCTACGAGCAGTACTTC.